This T cell receptor (beta chain) was obtained from a study of Ad26.COV2.S vaccination and SARS-CoV-2 variants (dated by TCRdb to 2020 to 2023). Turning to the overall study: Donors in the vaccine arm were drawn from COV1001, a multicentre, randomized, double-blind, placebo-controlled phase I-IIa trial testing Ad26.COV2.S in healthy adults. Investigators remained blinded to trial group allocation during experiments and outcome assessment. A total of 32 samples were included in the TCR-sequenced set, comprising roughly 20 Ad26.COV2.S vaccine recipients, 5 placebo recipients and 8 SARS-CoV-2 convalescent individuals. TCRbeta repertoire sequencing was used to assess the specificity and breadth of SARS-CoV-2-reactive T cell receptors after Ad26.COV2.S vaccination. Participants in the trial were split at random into five groups of five each, receiving low-dose or high-dose Ad26.COV2.S once or twice, or else placebo on both occasions. Ad26.COV2.S was given intramuscularly at 5x10^10 or 1x10^11 viral particles, as a single shot or as two shots 56 days apart. Here is what the overall study found, with its caveats: Substantial breadth of spike-specific CD8+ and CD4+ T cell responses was reported after vaccination. Spike-specific TCR breadth was higher in Ad26.COV2.S recipients than in placebo recipients (P = 0.0014). According to the authors, total T cell responses may have been underestimated by the TCR breadth and depth analyses. The study was not powered for comparison of responses between vaccine doses or regimens. Non-spike TCR breadth was comparable between vaccine and placebo recipients, consistent with the vaccine containing only spike.

What the treatment or condition label conveys for this sample: 15 to 20 received Ad26.COV2.S at low or high dose, single or two shots; roughly 5 received placebo; per-sample allocation not given. Repertoires of vaccine and placebo recipients were sequenced from samples collected on day 63 after the first injection. In Cohort 1b, 20 to 25 adults aged 18-55 years were enrolled at a single site in Boston, USA, between 29 July and 7 August 2020. Ad26.COV2.S was a replication-incompetent adenovirus type 26 vector expressing a prefusion-stabilized SARS-CoV-2 spike protein from the original Wuhan strain. About this clone itself: Its specific antigen is unknown. Per-base quality was not reported, and no clone a single base away is much larger than it.

The immunoSEQ Assay was used to sequence TCRbeta CDR3 regions. After extraction, genomic DNA underwent amplification by bias-controlled multiplex PCR, followed by high-throughput sequencing. In the original analysis: To quantify the absolute abundance of every unique TCRbeta CDR3 region, sequences were collapsed and filtered. T cell fraction was estimated by normalizing TCRbeta template counts to usable DNA, with usable DNA measured through amplification of reference genes found in all nucleated cells. Repertoire TCRs were annotated as SARS-CoV-2-specific when V gene, CDR3 amino acid sequence and J gene were exactly matched to a known reactive TCR set. The reference SARS-CoV-2 TCR set was derived from MIRA and filtered for enrichment in COVID-19-positive ImmuneCODE repertoires, a step that removed public or cross-reactive TCRs. Using the MIRA antigens, annotated TCRs were further analysed by specific ORF or by position within an ORF. Breadth was defined as annotated unique rearrangements over total unique productive rearrangements; depth was the summed frequency of those rearrangements. Two-sided Wilcoxon rank-sum tests were used to compare TCR breadth between groups. This immuneACCESS table, as held by TCRdb, lists in-frame sequences with V and J called but not all clones. Of the missing ones, under half trace to an unresolved V gene in checked studies; the others have no known cause. That table is the source of V, J and clone size, and D and trimming were worked out from the DNA. The sample table shows 350,000 to 600,000 clones, and 80% to 90% are seen once. In total, the top ten clones hold about 1.7% of the sample.

Including the terminal cysteine and phenylalanine, the CDR3 comprises 16 residues. The DNA shown is the 48-base CDR3, in frame from base 1. Trimming leaves V shorter by 0 bases and J shorter by 5 bases, with the junction holding 5 bases beyond the gene matches. Looking up the germline V gene yields CDR1 SGHRS and CDR2 YFSETQ. This receptor chain uses TRBV5-1 and TRBJ1-6, with TRBD1 identical over 7 junction bases. The specimen was peripheral blood, collected in a trial of Ad26.COV2.S vaccine versus placebo. The TCR sequence derives from a person aged 18 to 59 who received the Ad26.COV2.S COVID-19 vaccine or a placebo. The DNA sequence follows: TGCGCCAGCAGCTTGGGCAAGGGACAGCATAATTCACCCCTCCACTTT. This translates into CASSLGKGQHNSPLHF.